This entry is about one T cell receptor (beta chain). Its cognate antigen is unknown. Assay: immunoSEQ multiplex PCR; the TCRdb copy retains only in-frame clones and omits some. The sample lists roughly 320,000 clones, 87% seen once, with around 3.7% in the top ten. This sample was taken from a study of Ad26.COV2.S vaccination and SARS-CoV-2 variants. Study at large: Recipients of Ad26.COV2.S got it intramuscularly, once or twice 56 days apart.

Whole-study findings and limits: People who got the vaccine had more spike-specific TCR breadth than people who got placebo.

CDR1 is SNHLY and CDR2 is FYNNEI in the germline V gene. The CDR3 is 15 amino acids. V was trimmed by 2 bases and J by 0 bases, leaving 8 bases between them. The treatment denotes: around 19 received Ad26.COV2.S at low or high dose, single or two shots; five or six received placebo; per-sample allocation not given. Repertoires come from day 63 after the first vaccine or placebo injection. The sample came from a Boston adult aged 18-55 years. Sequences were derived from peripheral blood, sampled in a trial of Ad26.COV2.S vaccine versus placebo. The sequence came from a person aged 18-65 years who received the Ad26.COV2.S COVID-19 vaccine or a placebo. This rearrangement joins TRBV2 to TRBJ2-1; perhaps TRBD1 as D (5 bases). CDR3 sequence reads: CASSEFDSSYNEQFF. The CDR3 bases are TGTGCCAGCAGTGAATTTGACAGCTCCTACAATGAGCAGTTCTTC.